The clone carrying this TCR beta chain was seen at least ten times. What it binds is unknown. The sample originates from a study of spatial heterogeneity in lung cancer. Study as a whole: Consistent detection of more beta-chain than alpha-chain sequences was observed.

Each CDR3 protein is one row after TCRdb ran MiXCR on the 5' RACE reads. Among some 14,000 distinct CDR3 sequences listed, over 3% were seen once. The CDR3 has 14 amino acids. The V end was cut by 0 bases, the J end by 3 bases, with 10 bases between. The V gene's germline CDR1 is SGHRS and CDR2 YFSETQ. Time point specified: sample taken at primary tumor resection. Study observations and caveats: Counts that tracked tumor mutation counts were those of expanded intratumoral alpha and beta TCRs.

The gene calls are TRBV5-1 and TRBJ2-7; a possible D gene is TRBD1 (5 bases). Material: lung tumor tissue, obtained at surgery. This TCR came from a male donor with early-stage non-small cell lung cancer. CDR3 sequence reads: CASSLGQQHYEQYF. DNA for the CDR3: TGCGCCAGCAGCTTGGGACAGCAGCACTACGAGCAGTACTTC.